This TCR beta chain was identified in a study of beta chain features in type 1 diabetes. Findings and limits, study-wide: Shortening that was moderate but significant affected the TCRB CDR3s of Type 1 diabetes patients in all four CD4+ subsets. PCR may have favored shorter templates equally in patients and controls.

The CDR3 is 17 amino acids. V was shortened by 1 base and J by 0 bases, with 16 bases between the two germline ends. Germline V gene data show CDR1 as SGHAT and CDR2 as FQNNGV. Investigators reverse transcribed all isolated RNA, so they sequenced expressed TCRB transcripts. The method was immunoSEQ multiplex PCR; TCRdb's version includes in-frame clones alone and lacks a portion of them. The sample carries some 660,000 clones, about an eighth recorded once. Details on this clone: Its antigen remains unknown.

Purities in excess of 95% were seen in all sorted populations. This sequence joins TRBV11-2 and TRBJ2-7, with D perhaps assigned TRBD1 or TRBD2 (5 bases each). Material for sequencing was naive CD4+ T cells from blood. The sequence came from a man aged 18 to 35 with type 1 diabetes. CDR3 sequence reads: CASSLVLGTASSYEQYF. The CDR3 DNA follows: TGTGCCAGCAGCTTAGTATTAGGGACGGCGAGCTCCTACGAGCAGTACTTC.